The sequence of this T cell receptor (beta chain) was determined in a study of human T cells and chemical hapten exposure. TCRdb reprocessed the RACE reads with MiXCR, giving one entry per CDR3 protein. The sample yields more than 150,000 distinct CDR3 sequences, roughly 15% seen once. CDR1 DFQATT and CDR2 SNEGSKA come from the germline V gene (reference sequence). The CDR3 extends over 13 amino acids. V lost 3 bases to trimming and J lost 9 bases; unmatched junction nucleotides: 7. Time point: patch test 1, 2 weeks after DPC sensitization. Treatment defined: therapeutic diphenylcyclopropenone sensitization with weekly scalp DPC.

The J gene is TRBJ2-1, the V gene TRBV20-1; TRBD2 agrees at 8 bases. The specimen was whole blood, collected in connection with sensitization to the hapten diphenylcyclopropenone (DPC). The sequence was obtained from a woman in her thirties with alopecia areata. Some clones in this sample may be carry-over from other donors' samples. The CDR3 sequence is CSASGTSPSEQFF. The DNA for the CDR3 is TGCAGTGCTAGCGGGACTAGTCCTTCTGAGCAGTTCTTC.